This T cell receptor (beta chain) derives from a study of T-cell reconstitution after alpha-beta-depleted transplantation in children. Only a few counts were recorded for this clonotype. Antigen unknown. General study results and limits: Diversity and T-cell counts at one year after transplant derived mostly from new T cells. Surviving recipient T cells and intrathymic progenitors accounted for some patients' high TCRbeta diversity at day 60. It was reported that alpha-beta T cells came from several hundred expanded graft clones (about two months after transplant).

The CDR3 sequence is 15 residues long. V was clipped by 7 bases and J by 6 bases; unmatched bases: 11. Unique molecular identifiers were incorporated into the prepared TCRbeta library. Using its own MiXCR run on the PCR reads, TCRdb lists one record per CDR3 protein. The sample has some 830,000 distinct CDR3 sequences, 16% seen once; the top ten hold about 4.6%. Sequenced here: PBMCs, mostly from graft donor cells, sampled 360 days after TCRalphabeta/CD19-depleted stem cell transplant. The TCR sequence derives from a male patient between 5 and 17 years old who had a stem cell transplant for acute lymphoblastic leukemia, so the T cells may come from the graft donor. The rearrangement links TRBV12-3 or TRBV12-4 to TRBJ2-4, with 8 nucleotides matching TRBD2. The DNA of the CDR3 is TGTGCCAGCATTGAAGATGGGACTAGGGGAAACATTCAGTACTTC. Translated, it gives CASIEDGTRGNIQYF.